Below, 21 T cell receptor beta chains from the same sample are listed, as sequenced in a study of blood T cell repertoires in COVID-19. The data were produced by immunoSEQ multiplex PCR, yet TCRdb's version contains in-frame clones alone and is incomplete. The sample lists roughly 350,000 clones; 75% to 90% were seen once. The specimen sequenced was peripheral blood. Receptors were obtained from a woman aged 18-30 years with acute or convalescent COVID-19.

V and J are TRBV4-2 and TRBJ1-4, with D perhaps matching TRBD1 (6 bases). This CDR3 is built from 15 residues. The germline CDR1 and CDR2 sequences are LGHNA and YNFKEQ. Deletions cut 6 bases from V and 4 bases from J, with 15 bases between. The CDR3 DNA reads as TGTGCCAGCAGTCGTACAGGGACCGATAATGAAAAACTGTTTTTT. It yields the protein CASSRTGTDNEKLFF.

In this sample, this clone turned up once. This sequence joins TRBV27 and TRBJ2-7; TRBD2 matches 9 bases. The CDR3 loop spans 15 amino acids. Per germline, CDR1 MNHEY and CDR2 SMNVEV (reference sequence). The V segment lost 5 bases and the J segment 3 bases; nucleotides outside the gene matches: 8. The CDR3 sequence is CASSPVTSGDYEQYF. In DNA, the CDR3 is TGTGCCAGCAGTCCCGTGACTAGCGGAGACTACGAGCAGTACTTC.

The J gene is TRBJ1-5, the V gene TRBV19, with D tentatively TRBD1 (6 bases). The CDR3 is 16 amino acids. The V end lost 2 bases, the J end lost 5 bases, and 16 bases lay between the germline ends. Germline CDR1 is LNHDA and CDR2 is SQIVND (reference sequence). This CDR3 is CASSISKTAGDQPQHF. In nucleotides, the CDR3 is TGTGCCAGTAGTATATCTAAAACGGCAGGGGATCAGCCCCAGCATTTT. The whole variable domain, remainder taken from reference TRBV19 and TRBJ1-5, is DGGITQSPKYLFRKEGQNVTLSCEQNLNHDAMYWYRQDPGQGLRLIYYSQIVNDFQKGDIAEGYSVSREKKESFPLTVTSAQKNPTAFYLCASSISKTAGDQPQHFGDGTRLSIL.

This clone was picked up one time. The chain has TRBV18 and TRBJ1-3; 10 bases map to TRBD1. The J segment lost 2 bases and the V segment lost 10 bases, leaving 5 bases of the junction unmatched. The germline V gene encodes CDR1 KGHSH and CDR2 LQKENI. The CDR3 consists of 14 residues. This CDR3 is CATSDRGPGNTIYF. CDR3 in DNA: TGTGCCACCTCCGACAGGGGGCCTGGAAACACCATATATTTT.

The rearrangement joins TRBV4-2 to TRBJ1-2, with 7 bases identical to TRBD1. V trimming: 4 bases; J trimming: 7 bases; junction bases outside the gene matches: 12. The CDR3 has 15 residues. Germline CDR1 LGHNA, CDR2 YNFKEQ. CDR3 sequence reads: CASSRDATGMFGYTF. The CDR3 DNA reads as TGTGCCAGCAGCCGCGATGCGACAGGGATGTTTGGCTACACCTTC.

This chain connects TRBV5-4 to TRBJ2-7; 9 bases agree with TRBD1. The CDR3 is 14 residues long. J lost 2 bases, V lost 4 bases, and 4 bases had no gene match. CDR1 SGHNT and CDR2 YYREEE come from the germline V gene (reference sequence). The CDR3 nucleotides read TGTGCCAGCAGCACCCGGGACAGGGCCTACGAGCAGTACTTC. This sequence encodes CASSTRDRAYEQYF.

The CDR3 protein is CASSEAGGTGGTEAFF. DNA for the CDR3: TGTGCCAGCAGTGAAGCGGGGGGAACAGGGGGCACTGAAGCTTTCTTT. The chain employs TRBV6-1 and TRBJ1-1; the match to TRBD1 covers 8 bases. Germline V lookup: CDR1 MNHNS, CDR2 SASEGT. The V segment lost 0 bases and the J segment 4 bases; nucleotides outside the gene matches: 7. This CDR3 has 16 amino acids.

The rearrangement joins TRBV7-2 to TRBJ1-1; 7 nucleotides align to TRBD1. Losses at the gene ends were 1 base for V and 11 bases for J; bases not matched to a gene: 4. CDR3 size: 12 residues. Germline V gene data show CDR1 as SGHTA and CDR2 as FQGNSA. The DNA for the CDR3 is TGTGCCAGCAGCTTAGGGAAGGGGGCGGCTTTCTTT. Protein: CASSLGKGAAFF.

V gene TRBV5-1 combines with J gene TRBJ2-7, with TRBD1 matching 7 bases. The germline CDR1 and CDR2 sequences are SGHRS and YFSETQ. CDR3 length: 13 amino acids. Losses at the gene ends were 7 bases for V and 5 bases for J; bases not matched to a gene: 9. In nucleotides, the CDR3 is TGCGCCAGCGACACGACAGGGATGAACGAGCAGTACTTC. Translation gives CASDTTGMNEQYF.

This rearrangement joins TRBV30 to TRBJ2-5; D might be TRBD2 (5 bases). Germline V CDR1 and CDR2: GTSNPN, SVGIG (reference sequence). This CDR3 region has 12 residues. Trimming pared 0 bases from V and 5 bases from J, leaving 7 bases between. CDR3: CAWSVTGETQYF. The CDR3 DNA follows: TGTGCCTGGAGTGTCACGGGGGAGACCCAGTACTTC. Drawing the rest from reference TRBV30 and TRBJ2-5, the complete variable domain is SQTIHQWPATLVQPVGSPLSLECTVEGTSNPNLYWYRQAAGRGLQLLFYSVGIGQISSEVPQNLSASRPQDRQFILSSKKLLLSDSGFYLCAWSVTGETQYFGPGTRLLVL.

The chain carries TRBV10-1 and TRBJ2-7; 7 bases map to TRBD1. V lost 2 bases, J lost 0 bases, and 4 bases stayed unmatched. Germline loops: CDR1 WNHNN, CDR2 SYGVQD (reference sequence). The CDR3 runs 15 residues. CDR3 in DNA: TGCGCCAGCAGTGAGGACAGGGTCAGCTCCTACGAGCAGTACTTC. This encodes CASSEDRVSSYEQYF.

CDR3 in DNA: TGTGCCAGCAGTGACACCCGGGACAGGGGGCTCACCCTTGGAAACACCATATATTTT. This sequence encodes CASSDTRDRGLTLGNTIYF. The gene calls are TRBV2 and TRBJ1-3; 12 bases fit TRBD1. Germline assignment: CDR1 SNHLY and CDR2 FYNNEI. V shed 3 bases and J 3 bases; nucleotides not matched to a gene: 12. The CDR3 is 19 residues long.

The V gene is TRBV30, the J gene TRBJ1-3, with D possibly being TRBD1 (6 bases). Germline V gives CDR1 GTSNPN, CDR2 SVGIG (reference sequence). The V and J ends lost 7 bases and 2 bases respectively, with 12 bases between them. CDR3 length equals 13 residues. CDR3 bases: TGTGCCTCCCACAGGGAAACTGGAAACACCATATATTTT. As protein: CASHRETGNTIYF.

This clone turned up a few times. The CDR3 is CASRRGLAGGLSGSYF. In DNA form, the CDR3 reads TGTGCCAGCAGACGTGGACTAGCGGGAGGGCTATCTGGATCGTATTTT. This chain joins TRBV28 and TRBJ2-3; 15 nucleotides align to TRBD2. This CDR3 spans 16 amino acids. Trimming cost V 6 bases and J 14 bases; bases outside gene matches: 15. CDR1 and CDR2 from the germline V gene are MDHEN and SYDVKM.

The chain has TRBV15 and TRBJ2-6; TRBD2 matches at 8 bases. The germline V gene has CDR1 LNHNV and CDR2 YYDKDF (reference sequence). The CDR3 is 18 amino acids. V lost 4 bases to trimming and J lost 0 bases; unmatched junction nucleotides: 8. The CDR3: CATSKAGGFGSGANVLTF. The CDR3 DNA reads as TGTGCCACCAGCAAGGCGGGGGGCTTCGGCTCTGGGGCCAACGTCCTGACTTTC.

The genes are TRBV9 and TRBJ2-2; D possibly corresponds to TRBD1 (6 bases). The V gene lost 3 bases and the J gene lost 0 bases, with 6 bases spanning the gap. The CDR3 is made up of 14 amino acids. Germline lookup yields CDR1 SGDLS and CDR2 YYNGEE. The CDR3 loop reads CASSEGANTGELFF. Written as DNA, the CDR3 is TGTGCCAGCAGCGAGGGGGCGAACACCGGGGAGCTGTTTTTT.

The V call is TRBV6-5, the J call TRBJ1-1; weak D call: TRBD1 (5 bases). There are 14 residues in the CDR3. Germline lookup yields CDR1 MNHEY and CDR2 SVGAGI. V was clipped by 8 bases and J by 0 bases, with 13 bases between them. The CDR3 DNA sequence: TGTGCCAGCCACGGGTGGGGCGTGAACACTGAAGCTTTCTTT. Encoded protein: CASHGWGVNTEAFF.

The J gene is TRBJ2-7, the V gene TRBV4-1; 11 bases are shared with TRBD2. V lost 1 base and J lost 4; bases outside the gene matches: 6. Per the germline V gene, CDR1 is MGHRA and CDR2 is YSYEKL. The CDR3 extends over 16 amino acids. The CDR3 nucleotides are TGCGCCAGCAGCCAAGTCCCAGGACTAGCGGGTTACGAGCAGTACTTC. It specifies CASSQVPGLAGYEQYF.

This clone was seen a few times. The chain employs TRBV14 and TRBJ1-6, with 7 bases fitting TRBD1. With V trimmed by 4 bases and J by 4 bases, 7 bases remained unmatched. The germline CDR1 and CDR2 sequences are SGHDN and FVKESK. The CDR3 has 16 residues. The CDR3 reads CASSPRLRGYNSPLHF. For the CDR3, the DNA is TGTGCCAGCAGCCCCAGACTCAGGGGGTATAATTCACCCCTCCACTTT.

The rearrangement joins TRBV4-1 to TRBJ1-5; 10 bases agree with TRBD1. Trimming removed 4 bases from V and 3 bases from J; junction bases left unmatched: 15. From germline, CDR1 is MGHRA and CDR2 YSYEKL. The CDR3 is 19 residues long. CDR3 loop: CASSREAMGTGVINQPQHF. CDR3 coding DNA: TGCGCCAGCAGCCGAGAGGCAATGGGGACAGGGGTCATCAATCAGCCCCAGCATTTT.

V is TRBV6-1 and J is TRBJ2-2, with D perhaps TRBD1 (6 bases). This CDR3 has 15 residues. Germline loops: CDR1 MNHNS, CDR2 SASEGT. V dropped 1 base and J dropped 2 bases, with 8 bases sitting between them. The DNA of the CDR3 is TGTGCCAGCAGTGAAGAGGGGGAAAACACCGGGGAGCTGTTTTTT. Its protein product is CASSEEGENTGELFF.